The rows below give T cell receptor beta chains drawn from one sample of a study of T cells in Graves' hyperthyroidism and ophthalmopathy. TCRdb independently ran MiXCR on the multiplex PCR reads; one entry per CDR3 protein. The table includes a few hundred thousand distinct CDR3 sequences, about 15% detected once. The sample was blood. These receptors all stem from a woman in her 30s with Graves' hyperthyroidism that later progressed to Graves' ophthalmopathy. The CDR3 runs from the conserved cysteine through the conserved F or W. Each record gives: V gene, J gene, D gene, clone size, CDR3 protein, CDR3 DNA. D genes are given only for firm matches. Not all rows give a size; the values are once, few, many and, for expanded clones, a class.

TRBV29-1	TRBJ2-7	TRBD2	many	CSVGGFSYEQYF	TGCAGCGTGGGGGGGTTCTCCTACGAGCAGTACTTC
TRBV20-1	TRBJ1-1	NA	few	CSARVAGLDTEAFF	TGCAGTGCTAGAGTCGCAGGGTTGGACACTGAAGCTTTCTTT
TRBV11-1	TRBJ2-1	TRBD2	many	CASSPPGLAGGFEQFF	TGTGCCAGCAGCCCCCCGGGACTAGCGGGAGGGTTTGAGCAGTTCTTC
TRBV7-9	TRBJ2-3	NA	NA	CASSYDAYTQYF	TGTGCCAGCAGCTACGACGCATATACGCAGTATTTT
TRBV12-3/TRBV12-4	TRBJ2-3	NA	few	CASVETAQGTQYF	TGTGCCAGCGTCGAGACCGCCCAAGGTACGCAGTATTTT
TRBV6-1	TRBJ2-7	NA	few	CASSRTFRAPYEQYF	TGTGCCAGCAGCCGTACGTTCCGGGCCCCCTACGAGCAGTACTTC
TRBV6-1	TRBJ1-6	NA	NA	CAITGQSNSPLHF	TGTGCCATTACCGGACAATCGAATTCACCCCTCCACTTT
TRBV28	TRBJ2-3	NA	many	CASSLYAGTDVTDTQYF	TGTGCCAGCAGTTTGTATGCCGGGACCGACGTCACAGATACGCAGTATTTT
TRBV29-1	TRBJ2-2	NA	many	CSVELLERTGELFF	TGCAGCGTCGAATTGTTGGAACGGACCGGGGAGCTGTTTTTT
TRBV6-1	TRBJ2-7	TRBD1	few	CASRRDRVAEQYF	TGTGCCAGCCGCCGGGACAGGGTAGCCGAGCAGTACTTC
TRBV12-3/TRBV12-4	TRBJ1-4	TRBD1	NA	CASSPWTGFNEKLFF	TGTGCCAGCAGTCCTTGGACAGGGTTTAATGAAAAACTGTTTTTT
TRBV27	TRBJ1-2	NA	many	CASSLSGGRGYTF	TGTGCCAGCAGTTTGAGTGGGGGGCGAGGCTACACCTTC
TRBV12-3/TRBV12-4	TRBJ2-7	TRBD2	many	CASSSTSGTAEQYF	TGTGCCAGCAGCTCTACTAGCGGAACCGCCGAGCAGTACTTC
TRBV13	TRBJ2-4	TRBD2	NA	CASSARGGGVNIQYF	TGTGCCAGCAGCGCACGGGGCGGGGGGGTAAACATTCAGTACTTC
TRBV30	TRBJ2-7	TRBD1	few	CAWSRDRGFYEQYF	TGTGCCTGGAGTCGGGACAGGGGGTTCTACGAGCAGTACTTC
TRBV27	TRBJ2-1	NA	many	CASSPVYSGNSYNEQFF	TGTGCCAGCAGTCCCGTGTATAGCGGCAACTCCTACAATGAGCAGTTCTTC
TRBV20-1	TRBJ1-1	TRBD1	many	CSAMGQGASEAFF	TGCAGTGCTATGGGACAGGGGGCGTCTGAAGCTTTCTTT
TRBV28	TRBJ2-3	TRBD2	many	CASIGGRAGGTDTQYF	TGTGCCAGCATCGGAGGGAGGGCGGGTGGCACAGATACGCAGTATTTT
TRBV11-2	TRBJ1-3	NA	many	CASSLSDRGNTIYF	TGTGCCAGCAGCTTATCCGACAGAGGAAACACCATATATTTT
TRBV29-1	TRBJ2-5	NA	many	CSVEGGETQYF	TGCAGCGTCGAAGGTGGGGAGACCCAGTACTTC
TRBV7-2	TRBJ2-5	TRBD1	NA	CASSWDRNQETQYF	TGTGCCAGCAGCTGGGACAGGAACCAAGAGACCCAGTACTTC
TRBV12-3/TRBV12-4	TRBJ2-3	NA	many	CASSLYGLSDTQYF	TGTGCCAGCAGTTTATATGGGTTATCAGATACGCAGTATTTT
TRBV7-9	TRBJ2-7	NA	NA	CASSSGPEGYYEQYF	TGTGCCAGCAGCTCTGGACCGGAAGGGTACTACGAGCAGTACTTC
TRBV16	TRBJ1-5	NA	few	CASSQSHSESGQPQHF	TGTGCCAGCAGCCAATCGCACAGTGAGTCGGGACAGCCCCAGCATTTT
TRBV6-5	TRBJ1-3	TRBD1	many	CASSYEQGNSGNTIYF	TGTGCCAGCAGTTACGAACAGGGGAATTCTGGAAACACCATATATTTT
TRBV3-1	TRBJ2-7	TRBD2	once	CASIQDRLAPYEQYF	TGTGCCAGCATCCAAGATAGACTAGCCCCCTACGAGCAGTACTTC
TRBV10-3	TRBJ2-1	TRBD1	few	CAISERATGGAYNEQFF	TGTGCCATCAGTGAGCGGGCGACAGGGGGTGCTTACAATGAGCAGTTCTTC
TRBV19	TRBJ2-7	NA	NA	CASSSSGTLSSYEQYF	TGTGCCAGTAGTTCTTCCGGGACTCTGAGCTCCTACGAGCAGTACTTC
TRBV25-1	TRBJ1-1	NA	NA	CASCLPPNTEAFF	TGTGCCAGCTGCCTACCCCCAAACACTGAAGCTTTCTTT
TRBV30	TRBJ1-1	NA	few	CAWNPGWNTEAFF	TGTGCCTGGAATCCAGGGTGGAACACTGAAGCTTTCTTT
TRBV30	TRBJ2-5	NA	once	CAWSAGQETQYF	TGTGCCTGGAGTGCAGGCCAAGAGACCCAGTACTTC
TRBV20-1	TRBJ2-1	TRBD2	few	CSAPGLEKVQFF	TGCAGTGCCCCGGGACTAGAAAAAGTGCAGTTCTTC
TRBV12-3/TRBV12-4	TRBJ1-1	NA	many	CASSPHWENTEAFF	TGTGCCAGCAGTCCCCACTGGGAGAACACTGAAGCTTTCTTT